The 28 T cell receptor beta chains given below trace back to one sample, sequenced in a study of cytomegalovirus exposure and HLA in healthy donors (dated 2017 in TCRdb). To prepare the library, the immunoSEQ multiplex PCR assay was applied. The multiplex PCR relied on a mix of 60 forward primers for TCR Vbeta segments and 13 reverse primers for TCR Jbeta segments. TCRdb's version of the immuneACCESS table is confined to in-frame rearrangements and falls short of the full clone set. An unresolved V gene accounts for under half of the shortfall where checked; the remainder is of unknown origin. This sample has 70,000 to 95,000 clones in its table, and approximately 56% of those were observed once. The ten largest clones represent about 5% of the sample. Material: PBMCs. The receptors shown here come from a woman aged 25 to 39 in good health and CMV-seropositive.

The table lists this clone with a few counts. This CDR3 reads CASSPRGVGNQPQHF. The CDR3, as DNA: TGTGCCAGTAGCCCCAGGGGGGTTGGCAATCAGCCCCAGCATTTT. The rearrangement links TRBV19 to TRBJ1-5; TRBD1 matches at 7 bases. The CDR3 is 15 residues long. Unmatched junction bases numbered 7, after V lost 6 bases and J lost 2 bases. Germline V gene sequence: CDR1 LNHDA, CDR2 SQIVND (reference sequence).

DNA of the CDR3: TGTGCCACCAGGGACAGAATTTTCACAGATACGCAGTATTTT. This translates into CATRDRIFTDTQYF. This chain uses TRBV6-1 with TRBJ2-3, with TRBD1 matching 7 bases. Germline values: CDR1 MNHNS, CDR2 SASEGT. The CDR3 spans 14 residues. The V gene end was trimmed by 10 bases and the J gene end by 2 bases; junction bases not matched to a gene: 9.

V usage is TRBV29-1 and J usage is TRBJ2-5; perhaps TRBD2 as D (5 bases). CDR1 and CDR2 (germline): SQVTM, ANQGSEA. Trimming took 5 bases from V and 4 from J, leaving 17 bases between them. This CDR3 spans 14 amino acids. CDR3 loop: CSVRGLVIAETQYF. The CDR3 DNA sequence: TGCAGCGTTCGTGGACTCGTAATTGCAGAGACCCAGTACTTC.

This clone was counted between two and nine times. This chain connects TRBV27 to TRBJ1-1; D gene uncertain. The CDR3 contains 13 residues. Trimming cost V 6 bases and J 2 bases, with 10 bases left between them. CDR1 and CDR2 (germline): MNHEY, SMNVEV (reference sequence). The CDR3 nucleotides read TGTGCCAGCAGCCCGTTTGGCAACACTGAAGCTTTCTTT. Protein product: CASSPFGNTEAFF.

This rearrangement joins TRBV6-5 to TRBJ2-5; the match to TRBD2 covers 7 bases. In germline, CDR1 is MNHEY, CDR2 SVGAGI. The CDR3 has 14 amino acids. V trimming: 4 bases; J trimming: 4 bases; junction bases outside the gene matches: 6. In DNA, the CDR3 is TGTGCCAGCAGTTTCCCGGGCGGGGGAGAGACCCAGTACTTC. It yields the protein CASSFPGGGETQYF.

This sequence joins TRBV6-1 and TRBJ1-2, with 9 bases aligning to TRBD1. V lost 6 bases, J lost 6 bases, and 5 bases stayed unmatched. CDR1 is MNHNS and CDR2 is SASEGT in the germline V gene. There are 13 residues in the CDR3. CDR3 sequence: CASRDRGVNGYTF. CDR3 DNA: TGTGCCAGCAGAGACAGGGGGGTCAATGGCTACACCTTC.

The chain couples TRBV29-1 to TRBJ2-3, with 8 bases lining up with TRBD2. V lost 5 bases to trimming and J lost 3 bases; unmatched junction nucleotides: 4. The CDR3 extends over 13 amino acids. Germline CDR1 SQVTM, CDR2 ANQGSEA. DNA for the CDR3: TGCAGCGTTAGCGGGGGAACAACAGATACGCAGTATTTT. It encodes CSVSGGTTDTQYF.

This clone appeared a few times. This chain links TRBV28 with TRBJ2-7; D is possibly TRBD1 (6 bases). Trimming left V 5 bases short and J 0 bases short, with 14 bases between. CDR1 and CDR2 (germline): MDHEN, SYDVKM. The CDR3 runs to 15 residues. CDR3 nucleotide sequence: TGTGCCAGCAGTCCGAGGACAGCCCGCTCCTACGAGCAGTACTTC. The encoded protein is CASSPRTARSYEQYF.

The V call is TRBV4-1, the J call TRBJ1-6, with TRBD1 identical over 8 bases. This CDR3 has 17 residues. CDR1 and CDR2 (germline): MGHRA, YSYEKL. Unmatched junction bases numbered 7, after V lost 1 base and J lost 5 bases. The CDR3: CASSQAPDRADNSPLHF. CDR3 nucleotide sequence: TGCGCCAGCAGCCAAGCCCCGGACAGGGCTGATAATTCACCCCTCCACTTT.

Details on this clone: Its ends do not fully match the called genes, so a read error is possible. The rearrangement uses TRBV7-9 and TRBJ2-2; the match to TRBD2 covers 11 bases. The CDR3 consists of 16 residues. Germline loops: CDR1 SEHNR, CDR2 FQNEAQ (reference sequence). CDR3: CSSSTGLAGSTGELFF. For the CDR3, the DNA is TGTTCCAGCAGCACCGGACTAGCGGGCAGTACCGGGGAGCTGTTTTTT.

This clone was found once. The germline gene is not matched at one end of the junction; a read error may be the cause. The gene calls are TRBV7-9 and TRBJ1-1, with 7 bases identical to TRBD1. Per the germline V gene, CDR1 is SEHNR and CDR2 is FQNEAQ (reference sequence). The CDR3 extends over 15 amino acids. As DNA, the CDR3 is TGTGTCAGCAGCTTAGCCAGGGGGTCGGGCACTGAAGCTTTCTTT. The encoded protein is CVSSLARGSGTEAFF.

This chain uses TRBV5-1 with TRBJ1-2; no clear D gene. Germline values: CDR1 SGHRS, CDR2 YFSETQ. The CDR3 runs to 13 residues. Trimming left V 4 bases short and J 4 bases short, with 11 bases between. The CDR3 spells CASSLETGYGYTF. For the CDR3, the DNA is TGCGCCAGCAGCCTGGAGACTGGCTATGGCTACACCTTC.

This clone has just a few counts. The rearrangement joins TRBV19 to TRBJ1-1; 9 nucleotides agree with TRBD1. Germline V gene lookup returns CDR1 LNHDA and CDR2 SQIVND (reference sequence). This CDR3 has 14 amino acids. V shed 6 bases and J 5 bases; nucleotides not matched to a gene: 7. CDR3 nucleotides: TGTGCCAGTAGCCTACAGGGGGCTACGACTGAAGCTTTCTTT. It translates to CASSLQGATTEAFF.

V and J are TRBV5-1 and TRBJ1-1, with TRBD1 as a possible D gene (5 bases). V gave up 1 base and J gave up 4 bases, with 11 bases separating them. The CDR3 length is 14 residues. CDR1 SGHRS and CDR2 YFSETQ come from the germline V gene. The CDR3 coding sequence is TGCGCCAGCAGCTTGTCTCAGGGCCTCACTGAAGCTTTCTTT. Its protein product is CASSLSQGLTEAFF.

The chain uses TRBV2 and TRBJ2-3; 7 bases map to TRBD2. The CDR3 length is 16 residues. V trimming: 6 bases; J trimming: 1 base; junction bases outside the gene matches: 10. Germline assignment: CDR1 SNHLY and CDR2 FYNNEI. The CDR3: CASRDEAGIRTDTQYF. CDR3 sequence (DNA): TGTGCCAGCAGGGACGAAGCGGGGATCCGCACAGATACGCAGTATTTT.

The V call is TRBV4-1, the J call TRBJ2-5; TRBD1 matches 11 bases. The DNA end lines up better with TRBJ2-7; the J call may be wrong. This CDR3 comprises 16 residues. The V gene's germline CDR1 is MGHRA and CDR2 YSYEKL. CDR3 sequence: CASSQEVGTGGSEQYF. In DNA form, the CDR3 reads TGCGCCAGCAGCCAAGAAGTAGGGACAGGGGGGAGCGAGCAGTACTTC.

The chain is built from TRBV4-1 and TRBJ1-5, with 8 nucleotides matching TRBD1. In germline, CDR1 is MGHRA, CDR2 YSYEKL. This CDR3 region has 15 residues. V gave up 8 bases and J gave up 3 bases; unmatched junction bases: 9. CDR3: CASAHGQGPNQPQHF. The CDR3 bases are TGCGCCAGCGCCCATGGACAGGGTCCCAATCAGCCCCAGCATTTT.

This clone was picked up a small number of times. This CDR3 is also generated by other DNA sequences in the sample. This sequence joins TRBV4-3 and TRBJ1-1; the match to TRBD1 covers 7 bases. The germline V gene has CDR1 LGHNA and CDR2 YSLEER. J lost 4 bases, V lost 0 bases, and 2 bases had no gene match. This CDR3 has 14 amino acids. CDR3 protein: CASSQDDRATEAFF. For the CDR3, the DNA is TGCGCCAGCAGCCAAGATGACAGGGCCACTGAAGCTTTCTTT.

J is TRBJ1-2 and V is TRBV18; 10 bases are a match to TRBD1. The CDR3 sequence is 15 residues long. Germline V gene data show CDR1 as KGHSH and CDR2 as LQKENI. The V segment lost 3 bases and the J segment 4 bases; nucleotides outside the gene matches: 5. The chain's CDR3 is CASSPRQGAGYGYTF. In DNA form, the CDR3 reads TGTGCCAGCTCACCCCGACAGGGGGCGGGCTATGGCTACACCTTC. The complete variable domain, with remaining parts taken from reference TRBV18 and TRBJ1-2, reads NAGVMQNPRHLVRRRGQEARLRCSPMKGHSHVYWYRQLPEEGLKFMVYLQKENIIDESGMPKERFSAEFPKEGPSILRIQQVVRGDSAAYFCASSPRQGAGYGYTFGSGTRLTVV.

The genes are TRBV6-6 and TRBJ1-3, with D maybe TRBD1 (5 bases). The CDR3 consists of 15 residues. V was clipped by 5 bases and J by 0 bases, with 11 bases between them. Germline V CDR1 and CDR2: MNHNY, SVGAGI (reference sequence). DNA of the CDR3: TGTGCCAGCAGTCAGGGCCCCAACTCTGGAAACACCATATATTTT. It encodes CASSQGPNSGNTIYF.

Only a few counts were recorded for this clone. This sequence joins TRBV5-1 and TRBJ1-1, with a weak D call TRBD1 (6 bases). Per germline, CDR1 SGHRS and CDR2 YFSETQ. The V and J ends lost 3 bases and 3 bases respectively, with 12 bases between them. The CDR3 sequence is 14 residues long. CDR3 bases: TGCGCCAGCAGCTCGGGACAAACCTACACTGAAGCTTTCTTT. Translated, it gives CASSSGQTYTEAFF.

By share, this clone ranks as medium-sized. This chain connects TRBV4-2 to TRBJ2-7; no clear D. Germline V gives CDR1 LGHNA, CDR2 YNFKEQ. The CDR3 totals 16 residues. Trimming shortened V by 0 bases and J by 1 base, and 13 bases separated the two germline ends. CDR3 amino acids: CASSQDSDLASYEQYF. The CDR3 DNA is TGTGCCAGCAGCCAAGATTCAGACTTAGCATCCTACGAGCAGTACTTC.

The rearrangement uses TRBV12-5 and TRBJ1-2, with a tentative D call TRBD1 (6 bases). This CDR3 has 16 amino acids. Germline V gene data show CDR1 as LGHNT and CDR2 as FRNRAP. V shed 1 base and J shed 5 bases, with 17 bases lying between them. The CDR3 spells CASGLGGGEKIYGYTF. CDR3 DNA: TGTGCTAGTGGTTTGGGCGGGGGCGAGAAGATATATGGCTACACCTTC.

The chain combines TRBV6-1 with TRBJ2-7; D unclear. Germline V gene sequence: CDR1 MNHNS, CDR2 SASEGT. CDR3 size: 15 residues. V lost 5 bases to trimming and J lost 0 bases, with 14 bases between them. For the CDR3, the DNA is TGTGCCAGCAGTCTGGGCCCGACCTTCTCCTACGAGCAGTACTTC. Protein: CASSLGPTFSYEQYF.

This rearrangement joins TRBV27 to TRBJ2-7; 12 bases fit TRBD1. After removal of 8 bases from V and 6 bases from J, the junction contained 8 bases not matched to a gene. The germline gives CDR1 MNHEY, CDR2 SMNVEV (reference sequence). The CDR3 contains 14 residues. The CDR3 reads CASGLGQGAVEQYF. In nucleotides, the CDR3 is TGTGCCAGCGGCCTGGGACAGGGGGCGGTCGAGCAGTACTTC.

V is TRBV7-9 and J is TRBJ1-2; TRBD1 agrees at 8 bases. The germline V gene has CDR1 SEHNR and CDR2 FQNEAQ (reference sequence). J was trimmed by 6 bases and V by 1 base; bases with no gene match: 7. CDR3 length: 15 amino acids. The CDR3 nucleotides read TGTGCCAGCAGCTTAGAAAGGGACAGGAAGCATGGCTACACCTTC. Protein: CASSLERDRKHGYTF.

The chain recombines TRBV30 with TRBJ1-6; a weak D match, TRBD1 (5 bases). The V end was cut by 2 bases, the J end by 0 bases, with 11 bases between. The CDR3 spans 16 residues. The germline V gene encodes CDR1 GTSNPN and CDR2 SVGIG (reference sequence). In DNA, the CDR3 is TGTGCCTGGAGTTGGGGCAGAAGCTCCTATAATTCACCCCTCCACTTT. It is translated as CAWSWGRSSYNSPLHF.

The gene calls are TRBV28 and TRBJ2-1; 10 bases align to TRBD2. V was pared by 8 bases and J by 8 bases, with 6 bases of the junction left unmatched. Germline assignment: CDR1 MDHEN and CDR2 SYDVKM. The CDR3 runs 13 residues. The CDR3 sequence: CASGAGGHYEQFF. In nucleotides, the CDR3 is TGTGCCAGCGGAGCGGGGGGGCATTATGAGCAGTTCTTC.